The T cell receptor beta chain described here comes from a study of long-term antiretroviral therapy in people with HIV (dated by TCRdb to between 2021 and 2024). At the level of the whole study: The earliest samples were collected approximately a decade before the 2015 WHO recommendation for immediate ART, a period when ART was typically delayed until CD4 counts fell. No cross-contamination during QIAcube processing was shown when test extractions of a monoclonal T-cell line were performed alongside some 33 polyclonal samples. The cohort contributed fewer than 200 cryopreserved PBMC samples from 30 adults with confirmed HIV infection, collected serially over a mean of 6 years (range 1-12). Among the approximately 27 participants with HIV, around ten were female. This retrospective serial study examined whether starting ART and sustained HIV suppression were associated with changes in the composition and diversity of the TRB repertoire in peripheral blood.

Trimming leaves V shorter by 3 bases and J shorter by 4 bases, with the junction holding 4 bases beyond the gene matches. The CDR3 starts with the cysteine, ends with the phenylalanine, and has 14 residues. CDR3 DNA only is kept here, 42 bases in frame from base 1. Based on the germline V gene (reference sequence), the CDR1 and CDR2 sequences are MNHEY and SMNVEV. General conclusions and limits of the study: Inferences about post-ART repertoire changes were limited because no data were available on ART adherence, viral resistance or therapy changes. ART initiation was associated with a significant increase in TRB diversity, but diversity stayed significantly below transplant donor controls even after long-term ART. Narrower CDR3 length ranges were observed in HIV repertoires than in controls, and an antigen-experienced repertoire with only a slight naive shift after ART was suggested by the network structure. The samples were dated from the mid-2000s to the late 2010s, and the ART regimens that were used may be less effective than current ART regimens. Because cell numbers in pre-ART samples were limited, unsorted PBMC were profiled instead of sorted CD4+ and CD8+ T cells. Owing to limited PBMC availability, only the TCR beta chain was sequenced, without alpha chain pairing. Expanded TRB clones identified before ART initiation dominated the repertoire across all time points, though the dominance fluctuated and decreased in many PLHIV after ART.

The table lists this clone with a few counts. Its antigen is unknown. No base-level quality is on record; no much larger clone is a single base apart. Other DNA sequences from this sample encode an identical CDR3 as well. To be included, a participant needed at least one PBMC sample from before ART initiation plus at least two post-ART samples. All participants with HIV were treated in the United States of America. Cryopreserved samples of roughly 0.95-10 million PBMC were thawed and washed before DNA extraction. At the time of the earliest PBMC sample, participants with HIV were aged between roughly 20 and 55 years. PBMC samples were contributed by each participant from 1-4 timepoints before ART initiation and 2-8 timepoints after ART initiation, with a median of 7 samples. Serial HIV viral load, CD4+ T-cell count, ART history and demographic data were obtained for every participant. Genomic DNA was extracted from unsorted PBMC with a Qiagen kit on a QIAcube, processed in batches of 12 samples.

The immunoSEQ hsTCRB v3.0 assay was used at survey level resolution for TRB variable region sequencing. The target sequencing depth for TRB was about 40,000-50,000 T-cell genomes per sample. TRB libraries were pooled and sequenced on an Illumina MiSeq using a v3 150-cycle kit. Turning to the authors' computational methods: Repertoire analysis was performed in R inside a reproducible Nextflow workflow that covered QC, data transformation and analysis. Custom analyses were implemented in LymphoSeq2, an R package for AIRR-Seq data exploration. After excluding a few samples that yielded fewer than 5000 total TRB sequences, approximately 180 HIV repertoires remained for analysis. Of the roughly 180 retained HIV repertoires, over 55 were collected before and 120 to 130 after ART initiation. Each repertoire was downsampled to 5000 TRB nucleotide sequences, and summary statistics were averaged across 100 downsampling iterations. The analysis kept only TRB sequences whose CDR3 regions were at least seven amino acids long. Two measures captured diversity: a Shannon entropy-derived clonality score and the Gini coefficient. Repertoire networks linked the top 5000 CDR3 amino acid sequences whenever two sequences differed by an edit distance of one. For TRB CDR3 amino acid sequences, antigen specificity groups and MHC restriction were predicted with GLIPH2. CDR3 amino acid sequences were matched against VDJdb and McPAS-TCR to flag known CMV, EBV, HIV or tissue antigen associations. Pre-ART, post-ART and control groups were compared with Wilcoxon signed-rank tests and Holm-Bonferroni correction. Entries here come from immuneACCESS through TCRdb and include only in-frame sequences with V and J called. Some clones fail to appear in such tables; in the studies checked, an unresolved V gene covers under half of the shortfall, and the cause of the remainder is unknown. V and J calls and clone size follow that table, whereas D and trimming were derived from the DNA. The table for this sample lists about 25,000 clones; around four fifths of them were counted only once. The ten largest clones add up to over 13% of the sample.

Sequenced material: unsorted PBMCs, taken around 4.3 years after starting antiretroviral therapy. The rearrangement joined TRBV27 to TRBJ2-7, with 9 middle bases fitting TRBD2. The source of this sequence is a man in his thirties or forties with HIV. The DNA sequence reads TGTGCCAGCAGTTTTGGCGGGGGGGCTTACGAGCAGTACTTC. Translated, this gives CASSFGGGAYEQYF.